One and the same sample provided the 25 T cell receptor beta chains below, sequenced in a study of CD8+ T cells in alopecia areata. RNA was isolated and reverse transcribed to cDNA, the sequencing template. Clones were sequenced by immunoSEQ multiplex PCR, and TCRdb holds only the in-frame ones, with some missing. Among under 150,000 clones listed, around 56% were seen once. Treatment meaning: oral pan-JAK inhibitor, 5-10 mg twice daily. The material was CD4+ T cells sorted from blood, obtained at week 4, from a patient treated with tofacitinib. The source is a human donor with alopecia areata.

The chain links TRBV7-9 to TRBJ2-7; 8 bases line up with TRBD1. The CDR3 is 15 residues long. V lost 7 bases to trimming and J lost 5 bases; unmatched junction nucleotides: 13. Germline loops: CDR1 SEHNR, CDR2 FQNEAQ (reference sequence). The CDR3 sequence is CASTPGGRGLNEQYF. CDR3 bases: TGTGCCAGCACCCCTGGAGGCAGGGGGCTCAACGAGCAGTACTTC.

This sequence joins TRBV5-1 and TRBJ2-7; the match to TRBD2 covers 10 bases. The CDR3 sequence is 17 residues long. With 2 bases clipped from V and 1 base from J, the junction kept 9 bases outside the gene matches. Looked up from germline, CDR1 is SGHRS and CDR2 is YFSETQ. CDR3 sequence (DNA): TGCGCCAGCAGCTTATCCACTAGCGGGAAGGGATCCTACGAGCAGTACTTC. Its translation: CASSLSTSGKGSYEQYF.

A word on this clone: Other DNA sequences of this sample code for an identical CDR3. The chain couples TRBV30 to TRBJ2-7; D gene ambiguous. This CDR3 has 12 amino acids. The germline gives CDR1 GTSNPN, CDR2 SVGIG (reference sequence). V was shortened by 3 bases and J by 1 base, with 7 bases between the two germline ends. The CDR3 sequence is CAWSRRSYEQYF. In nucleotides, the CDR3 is TGTGCCTGGAGCCGGAGATCCTACGAGCAGTACTTC. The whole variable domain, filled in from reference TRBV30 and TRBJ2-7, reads SQTIHQWPATLVQPVGSPLSLECTVEGTSNPNLYWYRQAAGRGLQLLFYSVGIGQISSEVPQNLSASRPQDRQFILSSKKLLLSDSGFYLCAWSRRSYEQYFGPGTRLTVT.

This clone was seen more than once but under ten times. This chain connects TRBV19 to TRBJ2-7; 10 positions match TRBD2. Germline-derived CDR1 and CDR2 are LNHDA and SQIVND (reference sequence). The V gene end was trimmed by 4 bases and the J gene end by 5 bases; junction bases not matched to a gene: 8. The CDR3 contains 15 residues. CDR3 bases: TGTGCCAGTAGTACCTTAGCGGGAGGAAGGCACGAGCAGTACTTC. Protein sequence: CASSTLAGGRHEQYF.

Here the CDR3 DNA reads TGTGCCAGCAGTGTAGTCTCGTACACCGGGGAGCTGTTTTTT. Its translation: CASSVVSYTGELFF. The rearrangement uses TRBV6-1 and TRBJ2-2, with unresolved D. The V gene lost 4 bases and the J gene lost 3 bases, with 9 bases spanning the gap. CDR3 length: 14 amino acids. Germline CDR1 is MNHNS and CDR2 is SASEGT.

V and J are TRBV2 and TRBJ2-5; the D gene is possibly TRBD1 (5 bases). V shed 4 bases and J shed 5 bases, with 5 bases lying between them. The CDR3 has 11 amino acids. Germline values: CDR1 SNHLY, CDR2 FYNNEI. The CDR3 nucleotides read TGTGCCAGCAGTGGGGGCGAGACCCAGTACTTC. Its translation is CASSGGETQYF.

The CDR3 here is CSAIRNEQFF. CDR3 sequence (DNA): TGCAGTGCTATTCGCAATGAGCAGTTCTTC. The chain carries TRBV20-1 and TRBJ2-1; D remains ambiguous. CDR3 size: 10 residues. Germline lookup yields CDR1 DFQATT and CDR2 SNEGSKA (reference sequence). Trimming removed 4 bases at V and 6 bases at J, with 4 bases between.

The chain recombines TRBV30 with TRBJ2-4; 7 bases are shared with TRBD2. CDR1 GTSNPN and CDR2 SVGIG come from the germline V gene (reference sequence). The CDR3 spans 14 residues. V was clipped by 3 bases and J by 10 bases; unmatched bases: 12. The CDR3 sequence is CAWSHGGLSLIQYF. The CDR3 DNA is TGTGCCTGGAGCCATGGGGGACTAAGCTTAATTCAGTACTTC.

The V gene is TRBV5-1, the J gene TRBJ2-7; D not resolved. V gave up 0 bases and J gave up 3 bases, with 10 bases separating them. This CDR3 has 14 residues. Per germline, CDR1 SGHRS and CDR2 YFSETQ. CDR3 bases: TGCGCCAGCAGCTTGGTTGGGAAGAGCTACGAGCAGTACTTC. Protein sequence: CASSLVGKSYEQYF.

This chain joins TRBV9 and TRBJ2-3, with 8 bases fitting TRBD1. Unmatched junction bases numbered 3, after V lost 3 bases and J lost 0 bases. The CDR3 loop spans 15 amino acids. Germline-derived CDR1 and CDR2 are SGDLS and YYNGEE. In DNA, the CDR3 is TGTGCCAGCAGCGCGACAGGGGCTAGCACAGATACGCAGTATTTT. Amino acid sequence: CASSATGASTDTQYF.

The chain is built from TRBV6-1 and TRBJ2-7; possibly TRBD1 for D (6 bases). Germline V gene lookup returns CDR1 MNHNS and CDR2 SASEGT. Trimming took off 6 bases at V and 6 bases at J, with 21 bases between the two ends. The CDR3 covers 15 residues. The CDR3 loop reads CASRGPKTGFGEQYF. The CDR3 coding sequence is TGTGCCAGCAGGGGGCCTAAGACAGGCTTTGGCGAGCAGTACTTC.

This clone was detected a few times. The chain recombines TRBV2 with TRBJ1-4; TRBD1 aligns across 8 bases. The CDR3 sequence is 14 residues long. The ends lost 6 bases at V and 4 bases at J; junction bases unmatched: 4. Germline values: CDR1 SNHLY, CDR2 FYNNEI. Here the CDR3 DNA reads TGTGCCAGCAGCGGGACAGGAGGTAATGAAAAACTGTTTTTT. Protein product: CASSGTGGNEKLFF.

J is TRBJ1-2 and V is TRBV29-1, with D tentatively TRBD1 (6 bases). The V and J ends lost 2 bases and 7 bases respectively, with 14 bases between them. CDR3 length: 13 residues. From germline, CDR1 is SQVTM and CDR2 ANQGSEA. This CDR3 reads CSVESSGERGYTF. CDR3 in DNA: TGCAGCGTTGAATCGTCAGGGGAGCGTGGCTACACCTTC.

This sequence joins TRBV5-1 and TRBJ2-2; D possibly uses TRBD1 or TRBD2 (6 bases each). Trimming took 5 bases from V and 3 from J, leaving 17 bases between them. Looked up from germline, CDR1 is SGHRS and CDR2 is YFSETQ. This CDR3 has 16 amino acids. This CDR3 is CASSGRGGLDTGELFF. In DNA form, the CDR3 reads TGCGCCAGCAGTGGCAGGGGAGGTCTTGACACCGGGGAGCTGTTTTTT.

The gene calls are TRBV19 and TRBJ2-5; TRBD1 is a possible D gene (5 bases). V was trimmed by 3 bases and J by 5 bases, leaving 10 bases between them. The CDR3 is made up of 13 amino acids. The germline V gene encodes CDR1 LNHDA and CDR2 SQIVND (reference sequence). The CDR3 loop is CASSIQWGETQYF. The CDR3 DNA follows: TGTGCCAGTAGTATCCAATGGGGCGAGACCCAGTACTTC.

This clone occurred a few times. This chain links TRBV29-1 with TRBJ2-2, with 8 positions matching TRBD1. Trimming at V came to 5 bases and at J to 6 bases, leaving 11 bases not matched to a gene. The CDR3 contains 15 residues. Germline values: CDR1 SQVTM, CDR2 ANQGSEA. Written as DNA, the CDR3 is TGCAGCGTTCCTGGACAGGGCACAGGGGCCGGGGAGCTGTTTTTT. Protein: CSVPGQGTGAGELFF.

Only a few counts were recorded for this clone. The CDR3, as DNA: TGTGCCAGCAGCCCACTCACGGGCCGCAATCAGCCCCAGCATTTT. Its translation is CASSPLTGRNQPQHF. The chain is built from TRBV7-9 and TRBJ1-5; D ambiguous. Trimming shortened V by 5 bases and J by 2 bases, and 13 bases separated the two germline ends. The CDR3 spans 15 residues. The V gene's germline CDR1 is SEHNR and CDR2 FQNEAQ (reference sequence).

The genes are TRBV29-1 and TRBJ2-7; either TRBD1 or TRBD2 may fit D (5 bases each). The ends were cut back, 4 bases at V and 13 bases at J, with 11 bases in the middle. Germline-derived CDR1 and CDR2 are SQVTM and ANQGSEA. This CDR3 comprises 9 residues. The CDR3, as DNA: TGCAGCGTTGCCGGGACCGTCTACTTC. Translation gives CSVAGTVYF.

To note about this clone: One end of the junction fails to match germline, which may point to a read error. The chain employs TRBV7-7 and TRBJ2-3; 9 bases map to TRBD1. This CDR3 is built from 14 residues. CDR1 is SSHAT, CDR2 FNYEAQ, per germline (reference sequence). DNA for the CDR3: TGTGCTAGCAGCTTAAGGGGACAGGGCGATACGCAGTATTTT. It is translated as CASSLRGQGDTQYF.

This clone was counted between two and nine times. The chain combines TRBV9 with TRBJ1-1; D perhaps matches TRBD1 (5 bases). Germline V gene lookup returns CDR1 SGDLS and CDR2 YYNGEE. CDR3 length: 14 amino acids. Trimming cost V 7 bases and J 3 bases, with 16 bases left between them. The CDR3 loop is CASAPRMGDTEAFF. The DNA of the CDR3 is TGTGCCAGCGCCCCCCGGATGGGGGACACTGAAGCTTTCTTT.

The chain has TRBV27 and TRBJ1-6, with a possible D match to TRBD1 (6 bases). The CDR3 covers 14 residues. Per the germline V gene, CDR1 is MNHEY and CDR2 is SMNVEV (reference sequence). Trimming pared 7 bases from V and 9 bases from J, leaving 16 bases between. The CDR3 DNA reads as TGTGCCAGCAAGTTGTTACAGGGAACTTCACCCCTCCACTTT. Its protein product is CASKLLQGTSPLHF.

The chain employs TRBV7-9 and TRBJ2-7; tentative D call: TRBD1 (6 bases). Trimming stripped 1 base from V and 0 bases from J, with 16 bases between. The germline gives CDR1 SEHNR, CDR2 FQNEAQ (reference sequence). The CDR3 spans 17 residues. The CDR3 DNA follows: TGTGCCAGCAGCTTAGTTCAGGGGAATTCTCTCTCCTACGAGCAGTACTTC. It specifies CASSLVQGNSLSYEQYF. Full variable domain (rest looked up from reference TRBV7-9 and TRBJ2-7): DTGVSQNPRHKITKRGQNVTFRCDPISEHNRLYWYRQTLGQGPEFLTYFQNEAQLEKSRLLSDRFSAERPKGSFSTLEIQRTEQGDSAMYLCASSLVQGNSLSYEQYFGPGTRLTVT.

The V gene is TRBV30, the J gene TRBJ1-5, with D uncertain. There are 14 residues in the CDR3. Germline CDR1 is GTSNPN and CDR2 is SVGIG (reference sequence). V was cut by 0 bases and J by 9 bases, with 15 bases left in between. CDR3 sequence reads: CAWSVPGSVGPQHF. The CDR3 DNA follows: TGTGCCTGGAGTGTACCCGGGAGCGTTGGGCCCCAGCATTTT.

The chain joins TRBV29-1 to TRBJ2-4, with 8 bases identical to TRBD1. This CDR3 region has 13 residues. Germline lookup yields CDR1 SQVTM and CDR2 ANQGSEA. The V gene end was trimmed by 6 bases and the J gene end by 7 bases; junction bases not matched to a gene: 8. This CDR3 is CSVDGQGSNIQYF. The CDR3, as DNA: TGCAGCGTCGACGGACAGGGATCGAACATTCAGTACTTC.

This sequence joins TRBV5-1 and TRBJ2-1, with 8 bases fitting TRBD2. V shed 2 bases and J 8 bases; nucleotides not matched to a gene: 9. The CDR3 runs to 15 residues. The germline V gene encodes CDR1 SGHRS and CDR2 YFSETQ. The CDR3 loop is CASSFRGLATDEQFF. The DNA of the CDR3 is TGCGCCAGCAGCTTCCGCGGACTAGCAACGGATGAGCAGTTCTTC. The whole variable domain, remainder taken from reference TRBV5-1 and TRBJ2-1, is KAGVTQTPRYLIKTRGQQVTLSCSPISGHRSVSWYQQTPGQGLQFLFEYFSETQRNKGNFPGRFSGRQFSNSRSEMNVSTLELGDSALYLCASSFRGLATDEQFFGPGTRLTVL.